Listed below are T cell receptor beta chains from one sample, sequenced in a study of sequential checkpoint blockade in melanoma. The protocol was immunoSEQ multiplex PCR, while the TCRdb copy is restricted to in-frame clones and leaves out a portion. This table holds around 13,000 clones, 70% to 80% found once. The starting material was CD8+ T cells sorted from blood (inferred from file names), obtained from a patient given nivolumab and ipilimumab in sequence. The receptors were sampled from a human donor with melanoma. Each CDR3 is given with its conserved first and last residue.

TRBJ2-1 | TRBV29-1 | CSVEDPQTNLNEQFF
TRBJ2-2 | TRBV6-1 | CASRETATNTGELFF
. | TRBV20-1 | CSAKAGGQFF
TRBJ2-7 | TRBV6-1 | CASSEAGYEQYF
TRBJ2-1 | TRBV5-1 | CASGTGTNYNEQFF
. | TRBV7-9 | CASSLVTGGIYEQYF
TRBJ2-3 | TRBV7-7 | CASSASGSWTDTQYF
TRBJ2-5 | TRBV2 | CASSEAPGGETQYF
TRBJ2-1 | TRBV29-1 | CSVVEPGNEQFF
TRBJ2-5 | TRBV29-1 | CSVEYLEAKETQYF
TRBJ2-1 | TRBV9 | CASSLESSYNEQFF
TRBJ2-1 | TRBV27 | CASSILAGQYNEQFF
TRBJ1-3 | TRBV5-8 | CASSDGTSGNTIYF
TRBJ1-2 | TRBV10-3 | CAISVRDTPNYGYTF
TRBJ2-5 | TRBV7-9 | CASSLRDREGTQYF
TRBJ2-1 | TRBV6-6 | CASSSLEEQFF
TRBJ2-7 | TRBV6-1 | CASSEAGRGSYEQYF
TRBJ2-7 | TRBV7-8 | CASSFRDFGSYEQYF
TRBJ2-3 | TRBV10-3 | CAIKGSGGFMDTQYF
TRBJ2-1 | TRBV7-3 | CASSLRGGGNEQFF
TRBJ2-1 | TRBV30 | CAWTGGRDNEQFF
TRBJ1-1 | TRBV25-1 | CASRRGGYTEAFF
. | TRBV29-1 | CSGQGAGEQYF
TRBJ2-1 | TRBV6-1 | CASSGEWADVSYNEQFF
TRBJ2-5 | TRBV6-5 | CASSFPTSGRTPQYF